Detailed here is one T cell receptor (beta chain). The germline gene is not matched at one end of the junction; a read error may be the cause. Germline-derived CDR1 and CDR2 are MDHEN and SYDVKM. CDR3 length equals 18 residues. Libraries were prepared by immunoSEQ multiplex PCR; TCRdb keeps only in-frame clonotypes and omits some of them. The data contain more than 200,000 clones, 84% of them singletons. This record comes from a study of blood T cell repertoires in COVID-19. Study-level background: Samples came from the United States, Italy and Spain, spanning acute and convalescent COVID-19. Nucleic acid was either cDNA or gDNA, and it came from T cells, B-cell-depleted T cells, or PBMCs.

The sample was peripheral blood. The receptor was derived from a man between 45 and 60 years old with active or convalescent COVID-19. The V and J genes are TRBV28 and TRBJ2-6; TRBD1 might be the D (6 bases). CDR3 in DNA: TGTGCCAGCTGTTTGTATACTGGGGGCGGGTGGGGGGCCAACGTCCTGACTTTC. Translating it yields CASCLYTGGGWGANVLTF.